This T cell receptor beta chain was found in a study of blood T cell repertoires in COVID-19. The CDR3 extends over 15 amino acids. The J segment lost 6 bases and the V segment lost 5 bases, leaving 11 bases of the junction unmatched. CDR1 and CDR2 from the germline V gene are SGHNT and YYREEE (reference sequence). Here immunoSEQ multiplex PCR was the method, and the copy in TCRdb shows in-frame clones only, minus some. The sample has more than 150,000 clones; approximately 90% are singletons. The chain has TRBV5-4 and TRBJ2-1; 7 bases are a match to TRBD1. This receptor was obtained from a man aged 45 to 65 with acute or convalescent COVID-19. Sequenced material: peripheral blood. CDR3 amino acids: CASSSPGQRFNEQFF. The CDR3 coding sequence is TGTGCCAGCAGTTCGCCGGGACAGAGATTCAATGAGCAGTTCTTC.